One sample yielded the 26 T cell receptor beta chains listed below, sequenced in a study of OX40 agonist ivuxolimab in advanced cancers. Sequencing used immunoSEQ multiplex PCR; TCRdb keeps in-frame clones, though not all of them. The sample lists some 14,000 clones, around 77% occurring once. Sequencing was performed on CD4+ or CD8+ T cells sorted from blood, taken in a trial of the OX40 agonist ivuxolimab. These receptors came from an adult with an advanced solid tumor such as melanoma, head and neck, liver or kidney cancer.

V gene TRBV7-6 combines with J gene TRBJ2-3; 9 positions agree with TRBD2. In germline, CDR1 is SGHVS, CDR2 FNYEAQ. V shed 2 bases, J shed 5 bases, and the junction held 11 bases outside the gene matches. The length of the CDR3 is 17 residues. This chain's CDR3 is CASSLNSAGGPVDTQYF. The CDR3 nucleotides read TGTGCCAGCAGCTTAAATTCGGCGGGAGGGCCTGTAGATACGCAGTATTTT.

The V gene is TRBV27, the J gene TRBJ2-7; weak D call: TRBD2 (5 bases). The V end lost 6 bases, the J end lost 7 bases, and 16 bases lay between the germline ends. The CDR3 length is 13 residues. The germline V gene has CDR1 MNHEY and CDR2 SMNVEV (reference sequence). This chain's CDR3 is CASSRTGGLEQYF. Written as DNA, the CDR3 is TGTGCCAGCAGCCGGACTGGCGGCTTAGAGCAGTACTTC.

V is TRBV4-2 and J is TRBJ2-7; weak D call: TRBD2 (6 bases). The germline gives CDR1 LGHNA, CDR2 YNFKEQ. The CDR3 spans 14 residues. V lost 4 bases to trimming and J lost 5 bases, with 15 bases between them. CDR3 DNA sequence: TGTGCCAGCAGCCCTGGCGGGATGGTAGACGAGCAGTACTTC. Its protein product is CASSPGGMVDEQYF.

The chain carries TRBV9 and TRBJ1-1; 9 bases fit TRBD1. Looked up from germline, CDR1 is SGDLS and CDR2 is YYNGEE. V lost 7 bases to trimming and J lost 4 bases; unmatched junction nucleotides: 8. CDR3 length: 14 residues. CDR3 sequence reads: CASALGQGGTEAFF. Here the CDR3 DNA reads TGTGCCAGCGCCTTGGGACAGGGAGGCACTGAAGCTTTCTTT.

This sequence joins TRBV27 and TRBJ2-5; 9 nucleotides align to TRBD1. J was trimmed by 2 bases and V by 6 bases; bases with no gene match: 4. Germline CDR1 MNHEY, CDR2 SMNVEV (reference sequence). The CDR3 sequence is 14 residues long. The DNA for the CDR3 is TGTGCCAGCAGCCGAGGGACAGGGCAAGAGACCCAGTACTTC. This sequence encodes CASSRGTGQETQYF.

This chain connects TRBV27 to TRBJ1-1; D gene ambiguous. V was pared by 1 base and J by 0 bases, with 12 bases between. This CDR3 is built from 16 residues. Germline CDR1 and CDR2: MNHEY and SMNVEV (reference sequence). The CDR3 coding sequence is TGTGCCAGCAGTTTATTTTGGACGGCCATGAACACTGAAGCTTTCTTT. This translates into CASSLFWTAMNTEAFF.

The chain combines TRBV5-1 with TRBJ1-1, with D possibly being TRBD1 (5 bases). The CDR3 has 13 amino acids. V dropped 1 base and J dropped 4 bases, with 8 bases sitting between them. In germline, CDR1 is SGHRS, CDR2 YFSETQ. CDR3 sequence reads: CASSLTRVTEAFF. CDR3 sequence (DNA): TGCGCCAGCAGCTTGACCAGGGTCACTGAAGCTTTCTTT.

The gene calls are TRBV15 and TRBJ1-4, with D possibly matching TRBD1 (5 bases). Germline values: CDR1 LNHNV, CDR2 YYDKDF (reference sequence). The CDR3 covers 14 residues. V was pared by 0 bases and J by 7 bases, with 9 bases between. The CDR3 reads CATSREGEIEKLFF. In nucleotides, the CDR3 is TGTGCCACCAGCAGAGAAGGGGAGATTGAAAAACTGTTTTTT. Based on the CDR3 plus reference TRBV15 and TRBJ1-4, the full variable domain is DAMVIQNPRYQVTQFGKPVTLSCSQTLNHNVMYWYQQKSSQAPKLLFHYYDKDFNNEADTPDNFQSRRPNTSFCFLDIRSPGLGDTAMYLCATSREGEIEKLFFGSGTQLSVL.

The genes are TRBV12-1 and TRBJ2-3; the D segment call TRBD1 is taken from the table without a DNA check. TRBV12-1 is a known pseudogene. The CDR3 is 18 residues long. CDR3 coding DNA: TGTGCCAGCAGCCCACTTAGAGGGGGCGGGGTCGGCACAGATACGCAGTATTTT. Translating it yields CASSPLRGGGVGTDTQYF.

V gene TRBV2 combines with J gene TRBJ2-1; no firm D call. Trimming removed 8 bases from V and 4 bases from J, with 9 bases in between. The CDR3 covers 12 residues. Germline V lookup: CDR1 SNHLY, CDR2 FYNNEI. Here the CDR3 reads CASVSGYNEQFF. The CDR3 DNA reads as TGTGCCAGCGTTTCCGGTTACAATGAGCAGTTCTTC.

With regard to this clone: Other DNA sequences of this sample code for an identical CDR3. The J gene is TRBJ2-5, the V gene TRBV6-1, with D possibly matching TRBD2 (5 bases). The CDR3 runs to 13 residues. V was cut by 2 bases and J by 5 bases, with 9 bases left in between. Germline V gene data show CDR1 as MNHNS and CDR2 as SASEGT. The CDR3: CASSESERETQYF. The CDR3 nucleotides are TGTGCCAGCAGTGAATCGGAGCGGGAGACCCAGTACTTC.

This rearrangement joins TRBV19 to TRBJ1-3; D call uncertain. V was clipped by 0 bases and J by 1 base, with 7 bases between them. This CDR3 spans 15 amino acids. CDR1 is LNHDA and CDR2 is SQIVND in the germline V gene (reference sequence). The CDR3 here is CASSIDSSSGNTIYF. The CDR3 coding sequence is TGTGCCAGTAGTATAGACAGTTCTTCTGGAAACACCATATATTTT.

The chain is built from TRBV9 and TRBJ2-7, with D possibly matching TRBD1 (6 bases). V gave up 0 bases and J gave up 3 bases, with 16 bases separating them. Germline V gene sequence: CDR1 SGDLS, CDR2 YYNGEE. The CDR3 sequence is 16 residues long. CDR3 amino acids: CASSVAAGALYYEQYF. In DNA, the CDR3 is TGTGCCAGCAGCGTAGCCGCAGGGGCTCTCTACTACGAGCAGTACTTC.

The rearrangement links TRBV5-8 to TRBJ2-3; D uncertain. This CDR3 has 16 residues. The V end was cut by 0 bases, the J end by 0 bases, with 11 bases between. CDR1 SGHTS and CDR2 YDEGEE come from the germline V gene. The chain's CDR3 is CASSLGTAPSTDTQYF. CDR3 DNA sequence: TGTGCCAGCAGCTTGGGGACGGCCCCTAGCACAGATACGCAGTATTTT.

This clone was recorded once. The chain couples TRBV10-3 to TRBJ2-5; 12 bases map to TRBD2. The V gene end was trimmed by 1 base and the J gene end by 2 bases; junction bases not matched to a gene: 2. The CDR3 has 16 amino acids. Germline assignment: CDR1 ENHRY and CDR2 SYGVKD. The CDR3 sequence: CAISELGTSGQETQYF. The CDR3 nucleotides read TGTGCCATCAGTGAGTTAGGGACTAGCGGGCAAGAGACCCAGTACTTC.

The rearrangement joins TRBV9 to TRBJ1-6; TRBD1 matches at 9 bases. With 0 bases clipped from V and 6 bases from J, the junction kept 7 bases outside the gene matches. The CDR3 consists of 17 residues. Germline CDR1 reads SGDLS; CDR2 reads YYNGEE. The CDR3 nucleotides read TGTGCCAGCAGCGTAGGGCCCCGACAGGGGGTTAATTCACCCCTCCACTTT. It yields the protein CASSVGPRQGVNSPLHF.

The chain has TRBV9 and TRBJ2-7; TRBD1 matches 9 bases. J was trimmed by 6 bases and V by 0 bases; bases with no gene match: 7. Germline CDR1 SGDLS, CDR2 YYNGEE. The CDR3 contains 15 residues. CDR3 protein: CASSVETGGRAEQYF. In DNA form, the CDR3 reads TGTGCCAGCAGCGTAGAAACAGGGGGCAGGGCCGAGCAGTACTTC.

The V call is TRBV15, the J call TRBJ2-7; 8 nucleotides agree with TRBD1. Germline V lookup: CDR1 LNHNV, CDR2 YYDKDF (reference sequence). CDR3 length: 17 residues. Losses at the gene ends were 0 bases for V and 2 bases for J; bases not matched to a gene: 9. The CDR3: CATSRDPGQGSPYEQYF. The CDR3, as DNA: TGTGCCACCAGCAGAGATCCCGGACAGGGCAGTCCCTACGAGCAGTACTTC.

The rearrangement joins TRBV21-1 to TRBJ2-1; the DNA was not used to check the table's D call, TRBD1. TRBV21-1 is deemed a pseudogene. The CDR3 contains 17 residues. In DNA form, the CDR3 reads TGTGCCAGCAGCAAAAATGAGTTCAGGTACGAAAAAAATGAGCAGTTCTTC. Protein: CASSKNEFRYEKNEQFF.

The chain joins TRBV27 to TRBJ2-7, with 7 bases aligning to TRBD2. The germline CDR1 and CDR2 sequences are MNHEY and SMNVEV (reference sequence). V was clipped by 5 bases and J by 7 bases; unmatched bases: 14. This CDR3 is 15 amino acids long. Here the CDR3 DNA reads TGTGCCAGCAGTCCCCTGGAGGTAGCGGGTAAGGAGCAGTACTTC. This encodes CASSPLEVAGKEQYF.

CDR3 loop: CASSTGTGGNTEAFF. The DNA for the CDR3 is TGTGCCAGCAGCACGGGGACAGGGGGGAACACTGAAGCTTTCTTT. The J gene is TRBJ1-1, the V gene TRBV5-4, with TRBD1 matching 11 bases. The germline V gene has CDR1 SGHNT and CDR2 YYREEE (reference sequence). The CDR3 runs to 15 residues. Germline trimming cut 4 bases from V and 1 base from J; bases unmatched to any gene: 3.

The CDR3 sequence is CASSIVRESTGELFF. CDR3 bases: TGTGCCAGTAGTATTGTTCGGGAGTCCACCGGGGAGCTGTTTTTT. V and J are TRBV19 and TRBJ2-2, with D possibly being TRBD2 (6 bases). The germline V gene encodes CDR1 LNHDA and CDR2 SQIVND (reference sequence). V dropped 3 bases and J dropped 4 bases, with 12 bases sitting between them. The CDR3 is 15 residues long.

This clone is large (0.1 to 1%) by share. The CDR3 region has the DNA TGTGCCAGCAGTCCGTTGGACTACTACAATGAGCAGTTCTTC. Its translation: CASSPLDYYNEQFF. The V and J genes are TRBV2 and TRBJ2-1; tentatively, D is TRBD2 (6 bases). CDR3 length: 14 residues. Germline CDR1 SNHLY, CDR2 FYNNEI. V was pared by 5 bases and J by 3 bases, with 11 bases between.

V gene TRBV12-5 combines with J gene TRBJ2-7, with a tentative D call TRBD2 (7 bases). CDR3 length equals 15 residues. In germline, CDR1 is LGHNT, CDR2 FRNRAP. Trimming pared 6 bases from V and 3 bases from J, leaving 18 bases between. The CDR3 DNA reads TGTGCTAGTGGACTAGGGGGGGCGGGCAGCTACGAGCAGTACTTC. Translation: CASGLGGAGSYEQYF.

This clone was counted once. The gene calls are TRBV7-6 and TRBJ1-1; 8 nucleotides agree with TRBD1. Germline V gene data show CDR1 as SGHVS and CDR2 as FNYEAQ. The CDR3 sequence is 13 residues long. With V trimmed by 5 bases and J by 3 bases, 2 bases remained unmatched. This chain's CDR3 is CASSPTGDTEAFF. Written as DNA, the CDR3 is TGTGCCAGCAGCCCGACAGGGGACACTGAAGCTTTCTTT.

CDR3 bases: TGCGCCAGCAGCCAGACGGGGGGTGTATTATTCTACGAGCAGTACTTC. This encodes CASSQTGGVLFYEQYF. V usage is TRBV4-1 and J usage is TRBJ2-7; 7 bases are a match to TRBD2. The CDR3 has 16 residues. Germline V lookup: CDR1 MGHRA, CDR2 YSYEKL. J was trimmed by 3 bases and V by 3 bases; bases with no gene match: 11.